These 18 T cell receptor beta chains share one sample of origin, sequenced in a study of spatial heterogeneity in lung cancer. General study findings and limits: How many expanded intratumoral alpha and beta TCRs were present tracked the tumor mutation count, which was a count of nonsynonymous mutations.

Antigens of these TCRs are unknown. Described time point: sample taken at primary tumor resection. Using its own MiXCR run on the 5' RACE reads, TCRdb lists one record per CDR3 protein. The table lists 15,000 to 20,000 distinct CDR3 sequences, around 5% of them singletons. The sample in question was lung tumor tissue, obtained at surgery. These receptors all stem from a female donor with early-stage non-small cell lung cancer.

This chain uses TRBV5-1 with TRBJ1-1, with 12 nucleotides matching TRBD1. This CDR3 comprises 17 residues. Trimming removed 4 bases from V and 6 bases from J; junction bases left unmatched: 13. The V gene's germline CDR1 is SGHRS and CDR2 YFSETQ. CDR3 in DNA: TGCGCCAGCAGCGTCGGGACAGGGGGCTTAACTTTCCCTGAAGCTTTCTTT. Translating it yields CASSVGTGGLTFPEAFF. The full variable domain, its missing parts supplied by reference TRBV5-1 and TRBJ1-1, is KAGVTQTPRYLIKTRGQQVTLSCSPISGHRSVSWYQQTPGQGLQFLFEYFSETQRNKGNFPGRFSGRQFSNSRSEMNVSTLELGDSALYLCASSVGTGGLTFPEAFFGQGTRLTVV.

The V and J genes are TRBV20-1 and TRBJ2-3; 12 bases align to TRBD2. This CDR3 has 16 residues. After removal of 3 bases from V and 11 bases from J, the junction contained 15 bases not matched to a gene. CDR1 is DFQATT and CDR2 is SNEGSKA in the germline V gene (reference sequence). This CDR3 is CSARVLTSGGPGGQYF. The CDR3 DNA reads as TGCAGTGCTAGGGTCTTGACTAGCGGGGGCCCGGGGGGGCAGTATTTT.

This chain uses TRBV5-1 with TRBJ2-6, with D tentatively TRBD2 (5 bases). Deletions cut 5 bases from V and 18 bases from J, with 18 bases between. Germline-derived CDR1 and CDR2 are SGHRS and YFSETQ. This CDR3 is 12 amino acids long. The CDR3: CASRRVDAAPTF. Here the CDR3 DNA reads TGCGCCAGCAGGAGGGTTGACGCGGCCCCGACTTTC. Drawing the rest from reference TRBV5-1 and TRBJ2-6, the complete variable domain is KAGVTQTPRYLIKTRGQQVTLSCSPISGHRSVSWYQQTPGQGLQFLFEYFSETQRNKGNFPGRFSGRQFSNSRSEMNVSTLELGDSALYLCASRRVDAAPTFGAGSRLTVL.

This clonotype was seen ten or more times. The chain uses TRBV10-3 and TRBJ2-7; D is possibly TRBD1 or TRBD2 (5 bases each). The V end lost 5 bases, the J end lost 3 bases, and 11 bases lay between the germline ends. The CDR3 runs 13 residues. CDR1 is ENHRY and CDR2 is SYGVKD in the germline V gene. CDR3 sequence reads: CAISPGTDYEQYF. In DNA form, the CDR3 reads TGTGCCATCAGTCCTGGGACGGACTACGAGCAGTACTTC.

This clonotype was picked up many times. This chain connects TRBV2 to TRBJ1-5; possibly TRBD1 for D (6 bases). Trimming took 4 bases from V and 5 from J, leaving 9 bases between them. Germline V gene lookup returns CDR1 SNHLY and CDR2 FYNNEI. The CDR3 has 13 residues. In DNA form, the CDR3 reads TGTGCCAGCAGTGCCGCAGGGGATCAGCCCCAGCATTTT. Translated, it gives CASSAAGDQPQHF. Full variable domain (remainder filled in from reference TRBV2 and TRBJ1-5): EPEVTQTPSHQVTQMGQEVILRCVPISNHLYFYWYRQILGQKVEFLVSFYNNEISEKSEIFDDQFSVERPDGSNFTLKIRSTKLEDSAMYFCASSAAGDQPQHFGDGTRLSIL.

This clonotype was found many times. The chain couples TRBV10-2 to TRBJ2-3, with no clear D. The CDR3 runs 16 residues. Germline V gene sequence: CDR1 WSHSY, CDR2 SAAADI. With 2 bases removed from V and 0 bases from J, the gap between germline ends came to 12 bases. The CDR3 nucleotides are TGCGCCAGCAGTGAGCCCTACGTAACTAGCACAGATACGCAGTATTTT. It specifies CASSEPYVTSTDTQYF.

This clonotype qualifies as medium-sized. The CDR3 DNA sequence: TGTGCCAGCAGCGGTATTCCTTGGGATGAGCAGTTCTTC. Protein product: CASSGIPWDEQFF. The rearrangement uses TRBV6-1 and TRBJ2-1, with unresolved D. Germline assignment: CDR1 MNHNS and CDR2 SASEGT. The CDR3 spans 13 residues. The V end was cut by 6 bases, the J end by 8 bases, with 14 bases between.

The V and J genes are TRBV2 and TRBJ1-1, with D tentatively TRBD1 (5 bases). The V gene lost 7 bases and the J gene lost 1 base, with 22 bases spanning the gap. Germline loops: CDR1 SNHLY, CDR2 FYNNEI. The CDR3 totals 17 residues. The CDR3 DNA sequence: TGTGCCAGCAAAGGCCCACTCGGGGGGACGGCGAACACTGAAGCTTTCTTT. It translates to CASKGPLGGTANTEAFF.

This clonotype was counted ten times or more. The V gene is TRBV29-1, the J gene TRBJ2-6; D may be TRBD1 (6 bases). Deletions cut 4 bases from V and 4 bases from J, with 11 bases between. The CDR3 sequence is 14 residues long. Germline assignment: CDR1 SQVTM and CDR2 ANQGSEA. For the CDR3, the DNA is TGCAGCGTTGGAGGGACAACCGGGGCCAACGTCCTGACTTTC. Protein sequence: CSVGGTTGANVLTF. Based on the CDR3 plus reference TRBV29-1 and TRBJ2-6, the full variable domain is SAVISQKPSRDICQRGTSLTIQCQVDSQVTMMFWYRQQPGQSLTLIATANQGSEATYESGFVIDKFPISRPNLTFSTLTVSNMSPEDSSIYLCSVGGTTGANVLTFGAGSRLTVL.

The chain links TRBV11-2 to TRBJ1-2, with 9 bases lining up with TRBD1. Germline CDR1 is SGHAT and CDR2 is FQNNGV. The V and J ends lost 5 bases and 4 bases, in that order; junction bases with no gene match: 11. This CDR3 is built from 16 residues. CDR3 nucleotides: TGTGCCAGCAGCACGGGACAGGGTATGGGTGGCTATGGCTACACCTTC. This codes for CASSTGQGMGGYGYTF.

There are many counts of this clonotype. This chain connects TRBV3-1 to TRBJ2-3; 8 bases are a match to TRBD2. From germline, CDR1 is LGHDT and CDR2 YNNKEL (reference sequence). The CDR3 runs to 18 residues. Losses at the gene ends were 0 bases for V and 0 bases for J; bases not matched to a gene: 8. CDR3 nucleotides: TGTGCCAGCAGCCAAGATCTGTGGGCTAGCGGGAGCACAGATACGCAGTATTTT. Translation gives CASSQDLWASGSTDTQYF.

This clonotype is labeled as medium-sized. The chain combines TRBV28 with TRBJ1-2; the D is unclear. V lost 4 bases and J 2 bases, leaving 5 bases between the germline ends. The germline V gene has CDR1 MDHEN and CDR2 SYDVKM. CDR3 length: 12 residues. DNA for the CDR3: TGTGCCAGCAGTTCCCCGAACTATGGCTACACCTTC. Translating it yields CASSSPNYGYTF.

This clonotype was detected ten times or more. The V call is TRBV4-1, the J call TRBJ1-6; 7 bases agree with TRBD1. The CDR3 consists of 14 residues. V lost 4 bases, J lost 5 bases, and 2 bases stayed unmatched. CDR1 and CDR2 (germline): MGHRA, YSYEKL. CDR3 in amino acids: CASSRGQHNSPLHF. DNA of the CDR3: TGCGCCAGCAGCCGGGGACAGCATAATTCACCCCTCCACTTT.

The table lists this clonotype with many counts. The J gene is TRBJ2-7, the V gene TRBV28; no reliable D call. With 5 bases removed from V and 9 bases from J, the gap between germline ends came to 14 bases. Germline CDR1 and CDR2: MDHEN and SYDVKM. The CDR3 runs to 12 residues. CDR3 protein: CASSPLVKTQYF. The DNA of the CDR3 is TGTGCCAGCAGTCCCCTCGTAAAAACGCAGTACTTC.

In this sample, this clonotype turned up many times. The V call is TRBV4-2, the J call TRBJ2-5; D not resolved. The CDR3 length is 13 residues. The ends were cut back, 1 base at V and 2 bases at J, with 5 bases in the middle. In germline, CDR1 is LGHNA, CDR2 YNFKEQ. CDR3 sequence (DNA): TGTGCCAGCAGCCAAGGGGCGCAAGAGACCCAGTACTTC. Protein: CASSQGAQETQYF.

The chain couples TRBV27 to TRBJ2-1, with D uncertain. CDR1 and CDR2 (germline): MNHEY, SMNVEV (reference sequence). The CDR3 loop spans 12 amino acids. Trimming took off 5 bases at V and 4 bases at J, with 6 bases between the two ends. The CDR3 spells CASSQGYNEQFF. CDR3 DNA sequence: TGTGCCAGCAGTCAAGGATACAATGAGCAGTTCTTC.

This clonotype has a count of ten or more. The CDR3, as DNA: TGTGCCAGCAGCGTGGAAGGGACAGGTTACACCGGGGAGCTGTTTTTT. Residues: CASSVEGTGYTGELFF. The chain carries TRBV9 and TRBJ2-2; TRBD1 matches at 8 bases. Trimming at V came to 2 bases and at J to 3 bases, leaving 6 bases not matched to a gene. There are 16 residues in the CDR3. Germline CDR1 SGDLS, CDR2 YYNGEE.

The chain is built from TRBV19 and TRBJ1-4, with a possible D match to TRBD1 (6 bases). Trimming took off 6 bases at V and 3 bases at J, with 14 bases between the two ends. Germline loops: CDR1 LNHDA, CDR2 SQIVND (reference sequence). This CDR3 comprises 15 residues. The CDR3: CASSPTGTANEKLFF. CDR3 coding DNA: TGTGCCAGTAGCCCCACAGGGACGGCTAATGAAAAACTGTTTTTT. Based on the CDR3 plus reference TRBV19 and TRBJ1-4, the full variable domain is DGGITQSPKYLFRKEGQNVTLSCEQNLNHDAMYWYRQDPGQGLRLIYYSQIVNDFQKGDIAEGYSVSREKKESFPLTVTSAQKNPTAFYLCASSPTGTANEKLFFGSGTQLSVL.